The sequence of this T cell receptor beta chain was determined in a study of cytomegalovirus exposure and HLA in healthy donors. Primers: 60 Vbeta forward and 13 Jbeta reverse. Profiling relied on immunoSEQ multiplex PCR, and the TCRdb table lists in-frame clones only, not all of them. The sample consists of around 92,000 clones, approximately 75% of them appearing once. In its sample, this clone is medium-sized. Donors in the study were healthy people who gave bone marrow. In germline, CDR1 is SNHLY, CDR2 FYNNEI. The CDR3 is made up of 15 amino acids. The ends were cut back, 3 bases at V and 0 bases at J, with 8 bases in the middle.

The specimen sequenced was PBMCs. The chain has TRBV2 and TRBJ1-4, with D possibly matching TRBD1 (5 bases). The TCR sequence derives from a female donor in good health and CMV-seropositive. DNA for the CDR3: TGTGCCAGCAGTGAGGACACTTCAACTAATGAAAAACTGTTTTTT. Translation: CASSEDTSTNEKLFF.